The 16 T cell receptor beta chains reported below all come from one sample, sequenced in a study of CD4 T cells in relation to SARS-CoV-2 and coronaviruses. Unexposed donor CD4+ T cells date from about 2011-2018, before the COVID-19 pandemic. The assay was immunoSEQ multiplex PCR, and TCRdb's table has in-frame clones only and misses some. This sample has some 65,000 clones, with 75% to 90% found just once. Specimen: memory CD4+ T cells from PBMCs. The receptors were gathered from a human donor in good health.

The chain links TRBV28 to TRBJ2-7; a weak D match, TRBD2 (6 bases). Trimming took off 5 bases at V and 9 bases at J, with 14 bases between the two ends. The CDR3 contains 12 residues. Per the germline V gene, CDR1 is MDHEN and CDR2 is SYDVKM. CDR3 in DNA: TGTGCCAGCAGTGGGACTGGCCGGGTGCAGTACTTC. Protein sequence: CASSGTGRVQYF. The full variable domain, in which reference TRBV28 and TRBJ2-7 provide the parts outside the CDR3, is DVKVTQSSRYLVKRTGEKVFLECVQDMDHENMFWYRQDPGLGLRLIYFSYDVKMKEKGDIPEGYSVSREKKERFSLILESASTNQTSMYLCASSGTGRVQYFGPGTRLTVT.

The gene calls are TRBV9 and TRBJ1-1, with D possibly being TRBD1 (5 bases). The CDR3 spans 14 residues. V lost 1 base and J lost 2, with 9 bases in between. The germline V gene has CDR1 SGDLS and CDR2 YYNGEE. The DNA for the CDR3 is TGTGCCAGCAGCGTACTGGGGCAAAACACTGAAGCTTTCTTT. Translating it yields CASSVLGQNTEAFF.

The chain joins TRBV27 to TRBJ1-4, with 11 bases lining up with TRBD1. The length of the CDR3 is 15 residues. Germline V gives CDR1 MNHEY, CDR2 SMNVEV (reference sequence). V shed 0 bases, J shed 7 bases, and the junction held 1 base outside the gene matches. The CDR3 DNA sequence: TGTGCCAGCAGTTTATCGGGACAGGGGGGTGAAAAACTGTTTTTT. This encodes CASSLSGQGGEKLFF.

This rearrangement joins TRBV10-1 to TRBJ2-2; perhaps TRBD1 as D (5 bases). In germline, CDR1 is WNHNN, CDR2 SYGVQD (reference sequence). The CDR3 totals 13 residues. V gave up 8 bases and J gave up 5 bases, with 12 bases separating them. The chain's CDR3 is CASRRSGTGELFF. The CDR3 DNA reads TGCGCCAGCCGCAGGTCAGGGACCGGGGAGCTGTTTTTT.

The gene calls are TRBV28 and TRBJ2-7; D not certain. Germline assignment: CDR1 MDHEN and CDR2 SYDVKM. CDR3 length: 15 residues. Deletions cut 5 bases from V and 7 bases from J, with 21 bases between. The CDR3 coding sequence is TGTGCCAGCAGTGGTTCTGAAGGACCCTCGGAGGAGCAGTACTTC. It encodes CASSGSEGPSEEQYF.

The V gene is TRBV18, the J gene TRBJ1-1; D perhaps matches TRBD1 (6 bases). The CDR3 has 15 amino acids. The germline V gene has CDR1 KGHSH and CDR2 LQKENI. V was pared by 6 bases and J by 8 bases, with 22 bases between. DNA for the CDR3: TGTGCCAGCTCCCAACTCCCAGGGGCCGGAGCGGAAGCTTTCTTT. Its translation is CASSQLPGAGAEAFF.

V usage is TRBV30 and J usage is TRBJ2-7, with 9 bases matching TRBD1. With V trimmed by 5 bases and J by 3 bases, 2 bases remained unmatched. Germline V gives CDR1 GTSNPN, CDR2 SVGIG (reference sequence). The CDR3 has 12 amino acids. In DNA, the CDR3 is TGTGCCTGGGGGACAGGGCTCTACGAGCAGTACTTC. This sequence encodes CAWGTGLYEQYF.

Here the CDR3 DNA reads TGTGCCAGCTCACCACGGACCCGCAGGGGGCGCCTGGTCACCGGGGAGCTGTTTTTT. This codes for CASSPRTRRGRLVTGELFF. The J gene is TRBJ2-2, the V gene TRBV18; 8 nucleotides agree with TRBD1. The CDR3 is 19 amino acids. From germline, CDR1 is KGHSH and CDR2 LQKENI. The V and J ends lost 1 base and 4 bases, in that order; junction bases with no gene match: 14.

The J gene is TRBJ2-5, the V gene TRBV2; the D is unclear. The CDR3 loop spans 13 amino acids. Germline lookup yields CDR1 SNHLY and CDR2 FYNNEI. Trimming pared 0 bases from V and 2 bases from J, leaving 4 bases between. CDR3 coding DNA: TGTGCCAGCAGTGAAGCGAAGCAAGAGACCCAGTACTTC. Its translation: CASSEAKQETQYF.

The V call is TRBV6-5, the J call TRBJ2-3; no reliable D call. This CDR3 comprises 13 residues. Germline V lookup: CDR1 MNHEY, CDR2 SVGAGI. Trimming took 6 bases from V and 2 from J, leaving 9 bases between them. The CDR3 here is CASRTGNTDTQYF. CDR3 nucleotide sequence: TGTGCCAGCAGGACCGGAAACACAGATACGCAGTATTTT.

The genes are TRBV5-1 and TRBJ2-5; 10 bases agree with TRBD2. The CDR3 has 15 amino acids. The junction had 4 bases not matched to a gene; V was cut back by 4 bases and J by 1 base. Germline CDR1 and CDR2: SGHRS and YFSETQ. This CDR3 reads CASSPRTSGQETQYF. CDR3 sequence (DNA): TGCGCCAGCAGCCCCAGGACTAGCGGCCAAGAGACCCAGTACTTC.

V and J are TRBV5-1 and TRBJ1-2; D is uncertain. Trimming took 2 bases from V and 5 from J, leaving 13 bases between them. This CDR3 contains 14 residues. Germline assignment: CDR1 SGHRS and CDR2 YFSETQ. CDR3 bases: TGCGCCAGCAGCTTCACTGACGGCGGATATGGCTACACCTTC. As protein: CASSFTDGGYGYTF.

This sequence joins TRBV6-2 or TRBV6-3 and TRBJ1-5, with 7 bases matching TRBD1. V lost 2 bases and J lost 3; bases outside the gene matches: 7. Germline V gene sequence: CDR1 MNHEY, CDR2 SVGEGT. This CDR3 is built from 16 residues. DNA for the CDR3: TGTGCCAGCAGTTACCCCCGAAGGGGGCTCAATCAGCCCCAGCATTTT. The encoded protein is CASSYPRRGLNQPQHF.

This chain links TRBV7-9 with TRBJ2-7; 10 bases line up with TRBD2. The CDR3 sequence is 15 residues long. The ends lost 5 bases at V and 0 bases at J; junction bases unmatched: 4. Germline CDR1 is SEHNR and CDR2 is FQNEAQ (reference sequence). DNA of the CDR3: TGTGCCAGCAGCACCACTAGCGGGGACTCCTACGAGCAGTACTTC. Translating it yields CASSTTSGDSYEQYF.

This sequence joins TRBV5-4 and TRBJ1-5, with a tentative D call TRBD1 (6 bases). This CDR3 contains 15 residues. The V end lost 0 bases, the J end lost 7 bases, and 14 bases lay between the germline ends. Germline V gene sequence: CDR1 SGHNT, CDR2 YYREEE (reference sequence). The CDR3 DNA follows: TGTGCCAGCAGCTTGGATGGGGGGCTGGGCCAGCCCCAGCATTTT. It specifies CASSLDGGLGQPQHF.

The chain joins TRBV25-1 to TRBJ2-1, with D tentatively TRBD2 (6 bases). Germline CDR1 MGHDK, CDR2 SYGVNS. This CDR3 has 13 residues. Deletions cut 4 bases from V and 5 bases from J, with 9 bases between. CDR3 protein: CASSGGTDNEQFF. The CDR3 nucleotides are TGTGCCAGCAGTGGTGGGACTGACAATGAGCAGTTCTTC. Based on the CDR3 plus reference TRBV25-1 and TRBJ2-1, the full variable domain is EADIYQTPRYLVIGTGKKITLECSQTMGHDKMYWYQQDPGMELHLIHYSYGVNSTEKGDLSSESTVSRIRTEHFPLTLESARPSHTSQYLCASSGGTDNEQFFGPGTRLTVL.